The sequence of this T cell receptor (beta chain) was determined in a study of beta chain features in type 1 diabetes. To note about this clone: Its target is not known.

The authors reverse transcribed all of the isolated RNA, so sequencing captured expressed TCRB transcripts. Measured with immunoSEQ multiplex PCR; TCRdb has only the in-frame clones, and not every one. The sample lists approximately 130,000 clones, roughly 17% occurring once. Study-wide points: Type 1 diabetes patients had moderately but significantly shorter TCRB CDR3s in all four CD4+ subsets. Type 1 diabetes patients had VDJ junctions that carried fewer insertions and more deletions.

The trim removed 7 bases at V and 0 bases at J, leaving 5 bases unmatched. CDR3 length equals 15 residues. In germline, CDR1 is MNHNS, CDR2 SASEGT. The sequence was collected from a young man with type 1 diabetes. The sample consisted of central memory CD4+ T cells from blood. The V gene is TRBV6-1, the J gene TRBJ2-7; 11 bases are a match to TRBD2. CDR3 sequence: CASIAGTSGSYEQYF. The CDR3 region has the DNA TGTGCCAGCATCGCCGGGACTAGCGGCTCCTACGAGCAGTACTTC.